These 32 T cell receptor beta chains were sequenced from one sample in a study of T cells in Graves' hyperthyroidism and ophthalmopathy. Amplified regions were TCR beta CDR3 sequences from RNA transcripts. First-round RT-PCR with HTBI primers amplified the TCR CDR3 region. TCRdb passed the multiplex PCR reads through MiXCR, listing each CDR3 protein once. The sample lists 450,000 to 700,000 distinct CDR3 sequences, just over 45% occurring once. Sequencing was carried out using peripheral blood or thyroid tissue (not recorded which). All receptors derive from a young woman with Graves' hyperthyroidism.

In this sample, this clonotype turned up once. The V and J genes are TRBV15 and TRBJ1-2; D perhaps matches TRBD1 (5 bases). Trimming removed 3 bases at V and 9 bases at J, with 17 bases between. Looked up from germline, CDR1 is LNHNV and CDR2 is YYDKDF (reference sequence). The CDR3 has 14 amino acids. The CDR3 protein is CATSSQDRAGSYTF. CDR3 nucleotide sequence: TGTGCCACCAGCAGCCAAGATCGGGCAGGGAGCTACACCTTC.

Comments on this clonotype: Germline is not matched at one junction end, which may reflect a read error. This sequence joins TRBV2 and TRBJ1-4; TRBD1 matches 9 bases. The length of the CDR3 is 15 residues. Germline V CDR1 and CDR2: SNHLY, FYNNEI. The CDR3 DNA follows: TGTGCCAGCAGTTACCCGGACAGGGGAAATGAAAAACTGCTTTTT. This sequence encodes CASSYPDRGNEKLLF.

This clonotype came up a few times. J is TRBJ1-2 and V is TRBV2; a possible D gene is TRBD1 (5 bases). The germline V and J ends were trimmed by 8 bases and 12 bases, with 16 bases remaining between them. CDR3 length: 11 amino acids. Germline-derived CDR1 and CDR2 are SNHLY and FYNNEI. DNA of the CDR3: TGTGCCAGCCAGGGAGACGGTGGAAACACCTTC. The encoded protein is CASQGDGGNTF.

This clonotype was recorded at least ten times. The chain links TRBV15 to TRBJ1-5, with D tentatively TRBD1 (6 bases). The V end was cut by 1 base, the J end by 4 bases, with 11 bases between. Per germline, CDR1 LNHNV and CDR2 YYDKDF (reference sequence). This CDR3 region has 15 residues. DNA for the CDR3: TGTGCCACCAGCAGAGGAAACAGGGATAATCAGCCCCAGCATTTT. Translation: CATSRGNRDNQPQHF.

The table lists this clonotype with many counts. The rearrangement joins TRBV7-8 to TRBJ2-5, with D tentatively TRBD1 or TRBD2 (5 bases each). The CDR3 spans 15 residues. Germline lookup yields CDR1 SGHVS and CDR2 FQNEAQ. Trimming took off 4 bases at V and 2 bases at J, with 14 bases between the two ends. The CDR3, as DNA: TGTGCCAGCAGCTCTGTCGGGGCAGTACAAGAGACCCAGTACTTC. It encodes CASSSVGAVQETQYF.

There are many counts of this clonotype. The chain combines TRBV15 with TRBJ2-6, with D unresolved. Looked up from germline, CDR1 is LNHNV and CDR2 is YYDKDF (reference sequence). The CDR3 is made up of 17 amino acids. V was trimmed by 5 bases and J by 0 bases, leaving 14 bases between them. DNA of the CDR3: TGTGCCACCAGCTCTCGACTGTCTCTCTCTGGGGCCAACGTCCTGACTTTC. This translates into CATSSRLSLSGANVLTF.

This clonotype came up many times. The gene calls are TRBV5-1 and TRBJ1-4, with unresolved D. V was shortened by 0 bases and J by 2 bases, with 5 bases between the two germline ends. Germline CDR1 SGHRS, CDR2 YFSETQ. The CDR3 runs to 14 residues. CDR3 nucleotides: TGCGCCAGCAGCTTGGAACAGACTAATGAAAAACTGTTTTTT. Amino acid sequence: CASSLEQTNEKLFF.

This clonotype was found many times. The V call is TRBV4-2, the J call TRBJ1-6; no clear D. CDR3 length equals 16 residues. Between the trimmed V and J ends, which lost 0 bases and 6 bases, there was a span of 12 bases. The germline gives CDR1 LGHNA, CDR2 YNFKEQ. This CDR3 is CASSQERVFGNSPLHF. The CDR3 region has the DNA TGTGCCAGCAGCCAAGAAAGGGTTTTTGGTAATTCACCCCTCCACTTT.

About this clonotype: Since no conserved phenylalanine or tryptophan closes the CDR3, a read error is the likely cause. This sequence joins TRBV7-9 and TRBJ2-2; D possibly corresponds to TRBD2 (7 bases). CDR1 is SEHNR and CDR2 is FQNEAQ in the germline V gene (reference sequence). The CDR3 contains 16 residues. V was shortened by 5 bases and J by 0 bases, with 13 bases between the two germline ends. The CDR3 nucleotides are TGTGCCAGCAGCCTCGGGGGGCAGGCGAACACCGGGGAGCTGTTTTCT. It translates to CASSLGGQANTGELFS.

The chain recombines TRBV12-3 or TRBV12-4 with TRBJ2-5; D assignment may be TRBD1 or TRBD2 (5 bases each). This CDR3 has 11 amino acids. The V and J ends lost 5 bases and 9 bases respectively, with 10 bases between them. The CDR3 sequence is CASSARGAQYF. The CDR3 DNA sequence: TGTGCCAGCAGTGCGAGGGGAGCCCAGTACTTC.

The gene calls are TRBV7-2 and TRBJ2-1, with D hard to call. Germline CDR1 SGHTA, CDR2 FQGNSA. The CDR3 spans 17 residues. V shed 0 bases and J shed 8 bases, with 20 bases lying between them. Written as DNA, the CDR3 is TGTGCCAGCAGCTTAGCGGCAGGATCCCCTCGGAAGGATGAGCAGTTCTTC. Amino acid sequence: CASSLAAGSPRKDEQFF.

This clonotype was seen more than once but under ten times. The rearrangement joins TRBV12-3 or TRBV12-4 to TRBJ2-5; 7 bases line up with TRBD2. The CDR3 runs to 14 residues. Trimming at V came to 5 bases and at J to 0 bases, leaving 3 bases not matched to a gene. This CDR3 is CASSIGTNQETQYF. The DNA for the CDR3 is TGTGCCAGCAGTATAGGGACTAACCAAGAGACCCAGTACTTC.

There are many counts of this clonotype. The rearrangement links TRBV7-9 to TRBJ1-3; 8 nucleotides match TRBD1. The CDR3 extends over 15 amino acids. V shed 3 bases, J shed 1 base, and the junction held 2 bases outside the gene matches. Per germline, CDR1 SEHNR and CDR2 FQNEAQ (reference sequence). CDR3: CASSFRGRSGNTIYF. The CDR3 region has the DNA TGTGCCAGCAGCTTCAGGGGGCGATCTGGAAACACCATATATTTT.

This clonotype has ten or more counts. This chain uses TRBV11-2 with TRBJ1-1, with 9 bases matching TRBD1. V gave up 4 bases and J gave up 0 bases; unmatched junction bases: 12. Germline V gene sequence: CDR1 SGHAT, CDR2 FQNNGV. This CDR3 is 18 amino acids long. CDR3 sequence (DNA): TGTGCCAGCAGCTCCCCCGGGACAGGGCGTCTAGTGAACACTGAAGCTTTCTTT. Amino acids: CASSSPGTGRLVNTEAFF.

The chain joins TRBV7-3 to TRBJ2-7; 9 nucleotides align to TRBD1. The CDR3 totals 16 residues. The ends lost 7 bases at V and 0 bases at J; junction bases unmatched: 10. CDR1 SGHTA and CDR2 FQGTGA come from the germline V gene. The DNA for the CDR3 is TGTGCCAGCATCATCCTCCCGGGACAGGGCTCCTACGAGCAGTACTTC. It is translated as CASIILPGQGSYEQYF.

Comment on this clonotype: Given a much more abundant clone one base away, this may be a read error. This is likely a read error, given that the CDR3 carries no conserved phenylalanine or tryptophan at its end. This sequence joins TRBV3-1 and TRBJ1-2, with a tentative D call TRBD1 (6 bases). CDR3 size: 13 residues. In germline, CDR1 is LGHDT, CDR2 YNNKEL (reference sequence). Trimming pared 1 base from V and 8 bases from J, leaving 11 bases between. The CDR3 loop is CASSQGQVGGYTL. CDR3 nucleotides: TGTGCCAGCAGCCAAGGACAGGTGGGAGGCTACACCCTC.

The chain combines TRBV6-5 with TRBJ1-2; no definite D call. Trimming took off 8 bases at V and 6 bases at J, with 10 bases between the two ends. Germline CDR1 is MNHEY and CDR2 is SVGAGI. CDR3 length: 11 residues. In DNA form, the CDR3 reads TGTGCCAGCGTACACGACCATGGCTACACCTTC. Translated, it gives CASVHDHGYTF.

This clonotype has at least ten counts. The V call is TRBV29-1, the J call TRBJ1-6; TRBD1 aligns across 7 bases. The trim removed 5 bases at V and 6 bases at J, leaving 4 bases unmatched. Germline V gene data show CDR1 as SQVTM and CDR2 as ANQGSEA. This CDR3 comprises 13 residues. The CDR3 protein is CSVRAGGNSPLHF. CDR3 bases: TGCAGCGTTAGGGCAGGGGGTAATTCACCCCTCCACTTT.

This chain links TRBV6-1 with TRBJ2-5; 11 nucleotides agree with TRBD2. This CDR3 has 15 amino acids. From germline, CDR1 is MNHNS and CDR2 SASEGT. J lost 5 bases, V lost 6 bases, and 8 bases had no gene match. CDR3 DNA sequence: TGTGCCAGCAGCCGATGGACTAGCGGGTCGGAGACCCAGTACTTC. It yields the protein CASSRWTSGSETQYF.

To note about this clonotype: The CDR3 end shows no conserved phenylalanine or tryptophan, and so a read error is likely. No DNA is shown, since the ends of the CDR3 on it are uncertain; the CDR3 is the one TCRdb lists. This chain connects TRBV7-2 to TRBJ1-1. Termini included, the CDR3 measures 8 amino acids. Germline V gene data show CDR1 as SGHTA and CDR2 as FQGNSA. CDR3 amino acids: CASSLDWR.

In its sample, this clonotype was seen many times. V usage is TRBV12-3 or TRBV12-4 and J usage is TRBJ1-4; D unclear. V dropped 6 bases and J dropped 5 bases, with 10 bases sitting between them. CDR3 size: 13 residues. The CDR3 nucleotides are TGTGCCAGCAGAGGGCAGCAGAATGAAAAACTGTTTTTT. Translated: CASRGQQNEKLFF.

The gene calls are TRBV2 and TRBJ2-3, with a weak D call TRBD1 (6 bases). Per the germline V gene, CDR1 is SNHLY and CDR2 is FYNNEI. The CDR3 is made up of 14 amino acids. Trimming removed 3 bases at V and 1 base at J, with 8 bases between. The CDR3 coding sequence is TGTGCCAGCAGTGATCCAGGGGGCACAGATACGCAGTATTTT. Its protein is CASSDPGGTDTQYF.

The V gene is TRBV10-3, the J gene TRBJ1-2; no reliable D call. There are 14 residues in the CDR3. V was trimmed by 4 bases and J by 3 bases, leaving 12 bases between them. Germline V gives CDR1 ENHRY, CDR2 SYGVKD. CDR3 in DNA: TGTGCCATCAGTGCGGTTTGGCGGGACTATGGCTACACCTTC. Translated: CAISAVWRDYGYTF.

The rearrangement links TRBV15 to TRBJ2-5; D may be TRBD2 (6 bases). The CDR3 sequence is 12 residues long. V gave up 3 bases and J gave up 5 bases, with 7 bases separating them. The germline V gene has CDR1 LNHNV and CDR2 YYDKDF (reference sequence). The CDR3, as DNA: TGTGCCACCAGCAGCGGGAGCGAGACCCAGTACTTC. Its protein is CATSSGSETQYF.

This clonotype was seen repeatedly, ten times or more. The V call is TRBV19, the J call TRBJ1-5; D might be TRBD1 (5 bases). V lost 7 bases and J lost 7, with 14 bases in between. Germline-derived CDR1 and CDR2 are LNHDA and SQIVND (reference sequence). CDR3 size: 13 residues. The CDR3 region is CASNPGSWQPQHF. The DNA for the CDR3 is TGTGCCAGTAATCCAGGGTCTTGGCAGCCCCAGCATTTT.

The chain links TRBV2 to TRBJ2-5, with D unresolved. The J call may be wrong; the DNA end is better matched by TRBJ2-1. CDR1 SNHLY and CDR2 FYNNEI come from the germline V gene. The CDR3 is made up of 11 amino acids. The CDR3 here is CASSDGHVQFF. The CDR3 DNA reads TGTGCCAGCAGTGACGGGCATGTTCAGTTCTTC.

This sequence joins TRBV6-6 and TRBJ1-4; D ambiguous. Between the trimmed V and J ends, which lost 7 bases and 4 bases, there was a span of 13 bases. Germline-derived CDR1 and CDR2 are MNHNY and SVGAGI (reference sequence). This CDR3 has 14 residues. The CDR3 DNA reads as TGTGCCAGCACCGCTTTGGCGGGTAATGAAAAACTGTTTTTT. This encodes CASTALAGNEKLFF.

This clonotype was picked up many times. The chain joins TRBV6-6 to TRBJ2-7, with D possibly being TRBD2 (6 bases). Germline CDR1 MNHNY, CDR2 SVGAGI (reference sequence). Trimming shortened V by 6 bases and J by 4 bases, and 16 bases separated the two germline ends. The CDR3 extends over 14 amino acids. CDR3 DNA sequence: TGTGCCAGCAGCATAGATGGTAGCGGATACGAGCAGTACTTC. Residues: CASSIDGSGYEQYF.

A single count supports this clonotype. A much larger clone differs by one base, so this may be a read error. This chain links TRBV9 with TRBJ1-2, with 8 bases identical to TRBD1. CDR3 length: 16 amino acids. Per germline, CDR1 SGDLS and CDR2 YYNGEE. CDR3 residues: CDSSVHLSGGRDGYTF. As DNA, the CDR3 is TGTGACAGCAGCGTCCACTTATCAGGGGGCCGAGATGGCTACACCTTC.

This chain joins TRBV29-1 and TRBJ1-1; 8 bases map to TRBD1. V was pared by 3 bases and J by 3 bases, with 12 bases of the junction left unmatched. This CDR3 region has 16 residues. From germline, CDR1 is SQVTM and CDR2 ANQGSEA. CDR3 DNA: TGCAGCGTTGACCCGGGACAGGAGTTGTGGTACACTGAAGCTTTCTTT. Translating it yields CSVDPGQELWYTEAFF.

Only a few counts were recorded for this clonotype. The chain links TRBV7-3 to TRBJ2-1; TRBD2 aligns across 8 bases. The germline CDR1 and CDR2 sequences are SGHTA and FQGTGA. The trim removed 6 bases at V and 5 bases at J, leaving 3 bases unmatched. The CDR3 runs to 13 residues. CDR3 in DNA: TGTGCCAGCAGTGTTAGCGGGAACAATGAGCAGTTCTTC. The encoded protein is CASSVSGNNEQFF. The variable domain in full, completed from reference TRBV7-3 and TRBJ2-1, reads GAGVSQTPSNKVTEKGKYVELRCDPISGHTALYWYRQSLGQGPEFLIYFQGTGAADDSGLPNDRFFAVRPEGSVSTLKIQRTERGDSAVYLCASSVSGNNEQFFGPGTRLTVL.

The table lists this clonotype with many counts. The rearrangement joins TRBV20-1 to TRBJ1-5; D gene uncertain. The germline CDR1 and CDR2 sequences are DFQATT and SNEGSKA (reference sequence). Trimming stripped 6 bases from V and 5 bases from J, with 20 bases between. CDR3 length: 15 residues. This CDR3 reads CSANERGAAYQPQHF. The CDR3 DNA is TGCAGTGCCAATGAGAGAGGAGCAGCCTATCAGCCCCAGCATTTT.